This entry describes one T cell receptor beta chain. Its antigen is unknown. This entry belongs to a study of T cell responses to AZD1222 COVID-19 vaccine. Germline values: CDR1 SNHLY, CDR2 FYNNEI. The CDR3 sequence is 17 residues long. The V end was cut by 6 bases, the J end by 0 bases, with 15 bases between. General observations from the study: Reportedly, close to half of spike-specific TCRs are directed against unmutated variant regions. Donors were mostly white British, more females; clonal diversity possibly underestimated. Regions 160-218 and 743-854 held dominance among vaccine-associated CD4 TCRs, which spanned spike.

Measured with immunoSEQ multiplex PCR; TCRdb has only the in-frame clones, and not every one. The sample has 140,000 to 150,000 clones, 93% seen once; the top ten hold 4.5% to 5.5%. Sequencing was performed on peripheral blood, taken on day 0 of AZD1222 vaccination. This clonotype originated in an adult in good health. The V gene is TRBV2, the J gene TRBJ1-6; D gene uncertain. The CDR3 DNA sequence: TGTGCCAGCAGCGTTAGGGCCCCGAGCTCCTATAATTCACCCCTCCACTTT. This gives the protein CASSVRAPSSYNSPLHF.